A selection of T cell receptor beta chains follows, all from one sample in a study of blood T cell repertoires in COVID-19. Libraries were prepared by immunoSEQ multiplex PCR; TCRdb keeps only in-frame clonotypes and omits some of them. The repertoire holds roughly 320,000 clones, about nine tenths seen once, with about 4.6% in the top ten. What was sequenced was PBMCs or T cells enriched from blood (not recorded which). The receptors derive from a man aged 25 to 40 who had recovered from COVID-19. Each CDR3 is given with its conserved first and last residue. The order of the fields is V gene, clone size, J gene, CDR3 protein. A clone size is listed for some rows: how often the clone was seen (once, few, many), or a class if it is expanded.

V: TRBV12-3/TRBV12-4; size: NA; J: TRBJ2-1; CDR3: CASSWLAADEQFF
V: TRBV27; size: once; J: TRBJ2-7; CDR3: CASRSGGLEQYF
V: TRBV12-5; size: NA; J: TRBJ2-5; CDR3: CASGLVTVPGTQYF
V: TRBV11-3; size: NA; J: TRBJ1-2; CDR3: CASSLRTGNGYTF
V: TRBV7-2; size: many; J: TRBJ1-2; CDR3: CASSASTGVYGYTF
V: TRBV5-1; size: NA; J: TRBJ2-2; CDR3: CASSPGASGNTGELFF
V: TRBV20-1; size: NA; J: TRBJ1-4; CDR3: CSASQGHRGLLEKLFF
V: TRBV11-3; size: NA; J: TRBJ1-2; CDR3: CASSSIRTVRGGYTF
V: TRBV2; size: NA; J: TRBJ2-7; CDR3: CASSEALGLSLDEQYF
V: TRBV7-2; size: NA; J: TRBJ1-1; CDR3: CASSLQFVTEAFF
V: TRBV5-1; size: NA; J: TRBJ2-7; CDR3: CAGLFVCGQLGDEQYF
V: TRBV6-5; size: NA; J: TRBJ1-6; CDR3: CASRQGYNSPLHF
V: TRBV2; size: NA; J: TRBJ1-1; CDR3: CASSRRQPNTEAFF
V: TRBV7-7; size: NA; J: TRBJ2-2; CDR3: CASSTGGRGTGELFF
V: TRBV10-2; size: few; J: TRBJ2-5; CDR3: CASSEEGETQYF